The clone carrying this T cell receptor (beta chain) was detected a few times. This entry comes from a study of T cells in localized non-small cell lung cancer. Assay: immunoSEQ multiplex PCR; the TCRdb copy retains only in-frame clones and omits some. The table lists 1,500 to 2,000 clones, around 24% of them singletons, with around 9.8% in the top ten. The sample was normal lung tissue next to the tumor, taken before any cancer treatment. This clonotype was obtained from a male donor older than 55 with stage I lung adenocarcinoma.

The CDR3 spells CASTYSGSGNEQFF. CDR3 in DNA: TGCGCCAGCACTTACTCCGGGTCAGGCAATGAGCAGTTCTTC. The chain employs TRBV10-2 and TRBJ2-1; no definite D call. Germline V gives CDR1 WSHSY, CDR2 SAAADI. This CDR3 has 14 amino acids. The V end was cut by 7 bases, the J end by 6 bases, with 16 bases between.